The 14 T cell receptor beta chains reported below all come from one sample, sequenced in a study of blood T cell repertoires in COVID-19. Data came from immunoSEQ multiplex PCR; TCRdb stores just in-frame clones and leaves some out. The data show about 160,000 clones, about 87% seen once. The sample was peripheral blood. These receptors were collected from a man aged 55 to 70 with COVID-19, enrolled during active disease.

The chain carries TRBV9 and TRBJ1-6; TRBD1 is a possible D gene (6 bases). Trimming removed 4 bases from V and 10 bases from J, with 15 bases in between. CDR3 length: 14 amino acids. The germline V gene has CDR1 SGDLS and CDR2 YYNGEE. The CDR3: CASSPRQVDSPLHF. CDR3 in DNA: TGTGCCAGCAGCCCAAGACAGGTGGACTCACCCCTCCACTTT.

For this clone: Within the sample, other DNA sequences also encode this same CDR3. V gene TRBV12-3 or TRBV12-4 combines with J gene TRBJ2-5; 7 nucleotides agree with TRBD1. This CDR3 region has 13 residues. The trim removed 5 bases at V and 4 bases at J, leaving 4 bases unmatched. CDR3: CASSPRQGETQYF. The CDR3 DNA follows: TGTGCCAGCAGTCCTCGACAGGGAGAGACCCAGTACTTC.

The rearrangement links TRBV30 to TRBJ2-2, with D perhaps matching TRBD2 (5 bases). The CDR3 totals 11 residues. Germline CDR1 reads GTSNPN; CDR2 reads SVGIG (reference sequence). The V gene lost 0 bases and the J gene lost 10 bases, with 6 bases spanning the gap. CDR3 nucleotide sequence: TGTGCCTGGAGTGTACTAGAGGAGCTGTTTTTT. Amino acid sequence: CAWSVLEELFF.

The chain links TRBV6-5 to TRBJ2-7, with 7 bases identical to TRBD2. CDR1 and CDR2 (germline): MNHEY, SVGAGI. The V segment lost 2 bases and the J segment 4 bases; nucleotides outside the gene matches: 8. The CDR3 is made up of 15 amino acids. CDR3 protein: CASSYVGGSSYEQYF. CDR3 nucleotide sequence: TGTGCCAGCAGTTACGTGGGCGGGAGTTCGTACGAGCAGTACTTC.

The chain uses TRBV14 and TRBJ2-7; D perhaps matches TRBD2 (5 bases). The CDR3 is made up of 11 amino acids. Trimming took 8 bases from V and 4 from J, leaving 9 bases between them. CDR1 SGHDN and CDR2 FVKESK come from the germline V gene. CDR3 protein: CASGRVYEQYF. The CDR3 DNA is TGTGCCAGCGGGAGAGTTTACGAGCAGTACTTC. The variable domain in full, with the rest retrieved from reference TRBV14 and TRBJ2-7, is EAGVTQFPSHSVIEKGQTVTLRCDPISGHDNLYWYRRVMGKEIKFLLHFVKESKQDESGMPNNRFLAERTGGTYSTLKVQPAELEDSGVYFCASGRVYEQYFGPGTRLTVT.

V is TRBV7-9 and J is TRBJ1-3; TRBD1 matches at 9 bases. Per the germline V gene, CDR1 is SEHNR and CDR2 is FQNEAQ (reference sequence). The CDR3 totals 17 residues. Trimming cost V 5 bases and J 0 bases; bases outside gene matches: 8. The CDR3 DNA reads as TGTGCCAGCAGCCCCCGGACAGGGGCCGTCTCTGGAAACACCATATATTTT. It is translated as CASSPRTGAVSGNTIYF.

The rearrangement links TRBV24-1 to TRBJ2-2; TRBD1 agrees at 8 bases. Trimming cost V 3 bases and J 6 bases; bases outside gene matches: 8. Per the germline V gene, CDR1 is KGHDR and CDR2 is SFDVKD. The CDR3 length is 16 residues. The CDR3 sequence: CATSDQGQVYAGELFF. Here the CDR3 DNA reads TGTGCCACCAGTGATCAGGGACAGGTTTATGCCGGGGAGCTGTTTTTT.

This clone was counted a few times. The rearrangement joins TRBV3-1 (or the pseudogene TRBV3-2) to TRBJ1-5, with D unresolved. Germline V lookup: CDR1 LGHDT, CDR2 YNNKEL (reference sequence). V gave up 1 base and J gave up 0 bases, with 13 bases separating them. This CDR3 is built from 17 residues. CDR3 protein: CASSQGDAADSNQPQHF. The CDR3 DNA reads as TGTGCCAGCAGCCAAGGAGATGCGGCGGATAGCAATCAGCCCCAGCATTTT.

The CDR3 loop reads CAISLSGGPNEGPQYF. The CDR3 DNA follows: TGTGCCATCAGCCTTTCGGGGGGGCCCAACGAGGGACCTCAGTACTTC. The rearrangement links TRBV10-3 to TRBJ2-7; 8 bases map to TRBD2. The V segment lost 6 bases and the J segment 10 bases; nucleotides outside the gene matches: 20. CDR1 is ENHRY, CDR2 SYGVKD, per germline. The CDR3 consists of 16 residues.

This clone was seen more than once but under ten times. The rearrangement uses TRBV5-4 and TRBJ1-1, with a possible D match to TRBD1 (6 bases). V was shortened by 0 bases and J by 1 base, with 13 bases between the two germline ends. The CDR3 extends over 16 amino acids. Germline V gives CDR1 SGHNT, CDR2 YYREEE (reference sequence). CDR3 protein: CASSLGGGRRNTEAFF. The CDR3 DNA reads as TGTGCCAGCAGCTTGGGTGGGGGCAGGAGGAACACTGAAGCTTTCTTT.

V and J are TRBV6-5 and TRBJ2-7, with 11 bases fitting TRBD1. Trimming at V came to 10 bases and at J to 3 bases, leaving 8 bases not matched to a gene. The CDR3 has 14 amino acids. Germline loops: CDR1 MNHEY, CDR2 SVGAGI. DNA for the CDR3: TGTGCCACACGCCGGGACAGGGGGTACTACGAGCAGTACTTC. As protein: CATRRDRGYYEQYF.

The chain couples TRBV6-1 to TRBJ2-1; 10 positions match TRBD1. Germline values: CDR1 MNHNS, CDR2 SASEGT. Germline trimming cut 2 bases from V and 3 bases from J; bases unmatched to any gene: 4. This CDR3 region has 16 residues. CDR3 nucleotides: TGTGCCAGCAGTGAACGGGACAGGGGTTTCTACAATGAGCAGTTCTTC. This codes for CASSERDRGFYNEQFF.

V is TRBV3-1 (or the pseudogene TRBV3-2) and J is TRBJ1-1, with 9 bases fitting TRBD1. The CDR3 is made up of 15 amino acids. The trim removed 3 bases at V and 5 bases at J, leaving 7 bases unmatched. The germline gives CDR1 LGHDT, CDR2 YNNKEL (reference sequence). The CDR3 bases are TGTGCCAGCAGCCACAGGGACAGGGATTTTACTGAAGCTTTCTTT. As protein: CASSHRDRDFTEAFF.

This clone came up once. V usage is TRBV11-2 and J usage is TRBJ1-2; D uncertain. The CDR3 is made up of 13 amino acids. V was clipped by 2 bases and J by 1 base, with 5 bases between them. The V gene's germline CDR1 is SGHAT and CDR2 FQNNGV. The CDR3 DNA sequence: TGTGCCAGCAGCTTATTCCGTAACTATGGCTACACCTTC. Amino acids: CASSLFRNYGYTF.